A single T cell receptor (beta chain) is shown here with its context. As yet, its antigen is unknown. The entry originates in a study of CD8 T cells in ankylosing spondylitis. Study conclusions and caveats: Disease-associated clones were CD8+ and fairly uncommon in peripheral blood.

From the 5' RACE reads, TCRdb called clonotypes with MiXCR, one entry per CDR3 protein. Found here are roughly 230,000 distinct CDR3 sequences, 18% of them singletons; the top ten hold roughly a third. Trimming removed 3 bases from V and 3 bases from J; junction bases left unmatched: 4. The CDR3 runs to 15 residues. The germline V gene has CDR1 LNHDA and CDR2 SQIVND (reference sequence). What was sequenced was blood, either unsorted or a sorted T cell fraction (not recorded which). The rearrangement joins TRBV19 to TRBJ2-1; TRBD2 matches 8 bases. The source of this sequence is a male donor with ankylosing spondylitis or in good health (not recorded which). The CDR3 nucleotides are TGTGCCAGTAGTATTCAAGCGGGGGACTACAATGAGCAGTTCTTC. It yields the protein CASSIQAGDYNEQFF.